Here is one T cell receptor (beta chain) with its context. Its antigen is undetermined. The data are from a study of cytomegalovirus exposure and HLA in healthy donors. Study in general: Membership in the Caucasian-associated ancestry cluster was found for about 80% of nearly 400 genotyped donors.

Germline V gene sequence: CDR1 MNHNY, CDR2 SVGAGI (reference sequence). This CDR3 comprises 15 residues. The trim removed 5 bases at V and 7 bases at J, leaving 10 bases unmatched. This PCR relied on a set of 60 Vbeta primers and 13 Jbeta primers. Libraries were prepared by immunoSEQ multiplex PCR; TCRdb keeps only in-frame clonotypes and omits some of them. Seen here are 180,000 or so clones, 80% observed once, and the top ten hold less than 1.5%. Study results and caveats: Solely CMV serostatus was available to characterize immune exposure.

The rearrangement joins TRBV6-6 to TRBJ2-7; the match to TRBD2 covers 11 bases. The sequence came from a girl between 5 and 17 years old in good health and CMV-seropositive. Sequences were obtained from PBMCs. DNA of the CDR3: TGTGCCAGCAGTGCCTTAGCGGGAGGGAGGGATGAGCAGTACTTC. This translates into CASSALAGGRDEQYF.